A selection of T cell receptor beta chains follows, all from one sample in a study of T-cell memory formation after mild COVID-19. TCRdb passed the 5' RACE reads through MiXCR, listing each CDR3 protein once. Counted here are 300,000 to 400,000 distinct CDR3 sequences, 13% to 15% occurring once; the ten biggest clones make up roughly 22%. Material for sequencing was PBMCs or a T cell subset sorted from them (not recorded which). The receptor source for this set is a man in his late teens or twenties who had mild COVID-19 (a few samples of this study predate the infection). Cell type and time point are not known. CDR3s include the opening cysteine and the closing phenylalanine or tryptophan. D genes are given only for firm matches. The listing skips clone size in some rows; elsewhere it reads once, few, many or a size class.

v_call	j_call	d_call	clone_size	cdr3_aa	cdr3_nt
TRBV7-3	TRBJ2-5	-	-	CASSPGSAETQYF	TGTGCCAGCAGCCCCGGATCAGCGGAGACCCAGTACTTC
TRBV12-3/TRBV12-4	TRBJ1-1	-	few	CASTFAPTDPNTEAFF	TGTGCCAGCACCTTCGCACCGACAGACCCGAACACTGAAGCTTTCTTT
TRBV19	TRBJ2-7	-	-	CASSIRVGSLTYEQYF	TGTGCCAGTAGTATCCGCGTGGGCAGCCTAACCTACGAGCAGTACTTC
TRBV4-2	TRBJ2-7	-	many	CASSQENVLYEQYF	TGTGCCAGCAGCCAAGAGAACGTTCTCTACGAGCAGTACTTC
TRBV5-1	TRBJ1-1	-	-	CASSLVAGWGEAFF	TGCGCCAGCAGCTTGGTGGCAGGGTGGGGTGAAGCTTTCTTT
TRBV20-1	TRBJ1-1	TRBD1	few	CSARDRHYEAFF	TGCAGTGCTAGGGACAGGCACTATGAAGCTTTCTTT
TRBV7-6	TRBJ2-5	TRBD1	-	CASSFETGVPRRETQYF	TGTGCCAGCAGCTTTGAGACAGGGGTCCCGCGGCGAGAGACCCAGTACTTC
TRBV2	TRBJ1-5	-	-	CASSDGYRDQPQHF	TGTGCCAGCAGTGATGGGTACAGGGATCAGCCCCAGCATTTT
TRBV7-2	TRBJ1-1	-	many	CASSADMNTEAFF	TGTGCCAGCAGCGCAGACATGAACACTGAAGCTTTCTTT
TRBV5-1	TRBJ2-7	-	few	CASSWETTSRLYEQYF	TGCGCCAGCAGCTGGGAGACAACCTCGAGGCTCTACGAGCAGTACTTC
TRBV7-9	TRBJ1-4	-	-	CASSFRQSEKLFF	TGTGCCAGCAGCTTCCGACAGTCCGAAAAACTGTTTTTT
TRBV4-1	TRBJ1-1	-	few	CASSQEPGLNTEAFF	TGCGCCAGCAGCCAAGAGCCGGGGTTGAACACTGAAGCTTTCTTT
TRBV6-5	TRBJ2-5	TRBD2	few	CASSYSGGGGPVQTQYF	TGTGCCAGCAGTTACTCCGGTGGCGGGGGGCCGGTACAGACCCAGTACTTC
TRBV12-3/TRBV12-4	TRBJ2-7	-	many	CASSPVSYEQYF	TGTGCCAGCAGTCCGGTTTCCTACGAGCAGTACTTC
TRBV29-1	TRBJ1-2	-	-	CSVEDDPGTGYTF	TGCAGCGTTGAAGATGATCCTGGCACAGGCTACACCTTC
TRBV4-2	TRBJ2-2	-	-	CASSQEGLATGELFF	TGTGCCAGCAGCCAGGAAGGACTCGCCACCGGGGAGCTGTTTTTT
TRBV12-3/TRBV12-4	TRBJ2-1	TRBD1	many	CASTSGTGGVNEQFF	TGTGCCAGCACCTCCGGGACAGGGGGCGTGAATGAGCAGTTCTTC
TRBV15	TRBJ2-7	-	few	CATSPGTPYEQYF	TGTGCCACCAGTCCCGGGACGCCCTACGAGCAGTACTTC
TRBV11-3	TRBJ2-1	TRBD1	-	CASSLGQGLVYNEQFF	TGTGCCAGCAGCTTAGGACAGGGATTAGTCTACAATGAGCAGTTCTTC
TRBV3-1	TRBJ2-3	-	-	CASSQSEGTDTQYF	TGTGCCAGCAGCCAATCGGAGGGCACAGATACGCAGTATTTT
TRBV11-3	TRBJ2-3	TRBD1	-	CASSRTGGLDTQYF	TGTGCCAGCAGCCGGACAGGGGGCTTAGATACGCAGTATTTT
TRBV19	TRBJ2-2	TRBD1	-	CASSTPGQGTGELFF	TGTGCCAGTAGTACACCGGGACAGGGAACCGGGGAGCTGTTTTTT
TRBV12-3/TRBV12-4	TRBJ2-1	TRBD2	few	CASRAERGPYNEQFF	TGTGCCAGCAGGGCTGAGCGGGGGCCTTACAATGAGCAGTTCTTC
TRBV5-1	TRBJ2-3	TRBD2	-	CASSLKRGGWADTQYF	TGCGCCAGCAGCTTGAAGCGGGGGGGCTGGGCAGATACGCAGTATTTT
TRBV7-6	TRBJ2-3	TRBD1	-	CASSSTGDETDTQYF	TGTGCCAGCAGCTCGACAGGGGACGAGACAGATACGCAGTATTTT
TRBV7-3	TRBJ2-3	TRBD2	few	CASSDTIGGAGDTQYF	TGTGCCAGCAGCGATACAATCGGGGGGGCAGGAGATACGCAGTATTTT
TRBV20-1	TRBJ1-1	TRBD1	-	CSAAQGPWNTEAFF	TGCAGTGCTGCACAGGGGCCTTGGAACACTGAAGCTTTCTTT
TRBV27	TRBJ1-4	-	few	CASSGIDGLNEKLFF	TGTGCCAGCAGTGGGATAGACGGCCTTAATGAAAAACTGTTTTTT
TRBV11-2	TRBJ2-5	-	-	CASSSNSGGTQYF	TGTGCCAGCAGCTCAAACAGTGGTGGGACCCAGTACTTC
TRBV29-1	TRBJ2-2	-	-	CSVLPGGGTGELFF	TGCAGCGTTCTCCCGGGTGGGGGCACCGGGGAGCTGTTTTTT
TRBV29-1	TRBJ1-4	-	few	CSVEGTVEEKLFF	TGCAGCGTTGAAGGGACAGTTGAGGAAAAACTGTTTTTT
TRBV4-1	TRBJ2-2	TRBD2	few	CASSQRTSGGAETGELFF	TGCGCCAGCAGCCAAAGGACTAGCGGGGGGGCAGAAACCGGGGAGCTGTTTTTT
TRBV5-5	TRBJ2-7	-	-	CASIPGTWLSYEQYF	TGTGCCAGCATACCCGGGACATGGCTTTCCTACGAGCAGTACTTC
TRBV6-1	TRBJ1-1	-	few	CAIGYARRAEAFF	TGTGCCATCGGGTACGCTCGGAGGGCTGAAGCTTTCTTT
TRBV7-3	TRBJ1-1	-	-	CASSLTGESEAFF	TGTGCCAGCAGCTTAACGGGGGAGTCTGAAGCTTTCTTT
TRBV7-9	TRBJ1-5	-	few	CASSLYAGINQPQHF	TGTGCCAGCAGCTTATACGCAGGGATCAATCAGCCCCAGCATTTT
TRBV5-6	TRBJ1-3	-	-	CASSLVAASGNTIYF	TGTGCCAGCAGCTTGGTAGCGGCCTCTGGAAACACCATATATTTT
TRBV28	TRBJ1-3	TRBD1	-	CASKGASGNTIYF	TGTGCCAGCAAGGGGGCGTCTGGAAACACCATATATTTT
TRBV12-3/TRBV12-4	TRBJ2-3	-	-	CASKIADTQYF	TGTGCCAGCAAAATTGCGGATACGCAGTATTTT
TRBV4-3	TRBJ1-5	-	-	CASSQGRSSNQPQHF	TGCGCCAGCAGCCAAGGCAGGTCTAGCAATCAGCCCCAGCATTTT
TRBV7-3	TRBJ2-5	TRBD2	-	CASSSLAGGQETQYF	TGTGCCAGCAGCTCGCTAGCGGGGGGTCAAGAGACCCAGTACTTC
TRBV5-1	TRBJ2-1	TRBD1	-	CASSPTPGQGAYEQFF	TGCGCCAGCAGCCCTACTCCGGGACAGGGGGCATACGAGCAGTTCTTC
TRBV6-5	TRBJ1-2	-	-	CASSYLRRDYGYTF	TGTGCCAGCAGTTACCTACGCAGGGACTATGGCTACACCTTC